Here is one T cell receptor (beta chain) with its context. The data originate from a study of blood T cell repertoires in COVID-19. The overall study: Sample material is recorded as cDNA or gDNA derived from T cells, B-cell-depleted T cells, or PBMCs.

Measured with immunoSEQ multiplex PCR; TCRdb has only the in-frame clones, and not every one. The data show approximately 54,000 clones, around 84% seen once. This sequence originates from a man at least 80 years old with active COVID-19. The sequencing sample was made of peripheral blood.

The CDR3 DNA sequence: TGTGCCAGCAGTGAAAGGAGGGACCAGGCCTACGAGCAGTACTTC. Protein: CASSERRDQAYEQYF. The chain joins TRBV2 to TRBJ2-7; weak D call: TRBD2 (6 bases). The germline V gene encodes CDR1 SNHLY and CDR2 FYNNEI. This CDR3 contains 15 residues. V was trimmed by 2 bases and J by 2 bases, leaving 13 bases between them.